This T cell receptor beta chain is from a study of T cells in Graves' hyperthyroidism and ophthalmopathy. Overall study context: It was at initial diagnosis, before any treatment, that peripheral blood was collected. Findings of the study overall: Peripheral blood also featured most of the thyroid clonotypes expanded above 0.001. Ophthalmopathy, as predicted by the model, came a median roughly 6.8 months after the prediction.

Amplification targeted TCR beta CDR3 regions from RNA transcripts. RT-PCR in the first round (using the HTBI primer set) targeted the TCR CDR3. TCRdb fed the multiplex PCR reads into MiXCR, producing one record per CDR3 protein. This table holds about 600,000 distinct CDR3 sequences, about 16% found once. A few counts support this clonotype. As yet, its antigen is unknown. Those patients with uncontrolled infection, other autoimmune disease, pregnancy or lactation were excluded. Per the germline V gene, CDR1 is GTSNPN and CDR2 is SVGIG (reference sequence). The CDR3 sequence is 14 residues long. V was pared by 2 bases and J by 4 bases, with 11 bases between.

J is TRBJ2-2 and V is TRBV30; D is ambiguous. The sequenced sample was blood. This TCR came from a woman in her forties with Graves' ophthalmopathy. CDR3 bases: TGTGCCTGGAGTATCATGGCCACCACCGGGGAGCTGTTTTTT. It specifies CAWSIMATTGELFF.